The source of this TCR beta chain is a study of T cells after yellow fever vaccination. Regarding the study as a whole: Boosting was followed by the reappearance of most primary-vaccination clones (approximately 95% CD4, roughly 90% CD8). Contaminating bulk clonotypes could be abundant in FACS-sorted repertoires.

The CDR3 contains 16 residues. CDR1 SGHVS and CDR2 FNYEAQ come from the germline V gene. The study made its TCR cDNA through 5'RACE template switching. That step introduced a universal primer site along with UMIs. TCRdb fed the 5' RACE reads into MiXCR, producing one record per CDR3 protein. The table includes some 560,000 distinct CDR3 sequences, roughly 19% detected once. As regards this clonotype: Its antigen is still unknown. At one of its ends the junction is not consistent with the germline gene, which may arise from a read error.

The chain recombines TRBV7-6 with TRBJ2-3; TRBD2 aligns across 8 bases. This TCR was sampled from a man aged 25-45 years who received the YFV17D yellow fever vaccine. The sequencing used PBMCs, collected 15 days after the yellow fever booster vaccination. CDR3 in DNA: TGTACCAGCACCCGGGGGGTCCTAGCGGGTACAGATACGCAGTATTTT. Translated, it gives CTSTRGVLAGTDTQYF.